The following is a T cell receptor (beta chain) sequence with its context. This specimen comes from a study of cytomegalovirus exposure and HLA in healthy donors. Study-wide context: Later analysis reported that the 120 or so validation repertoires shared the platform of the roughly 710 first-cohort repertoires.

Generated by immunoSEQ multiplex PCR, the TCRdb table keeps only in-frame clones and is missing some. The repertoire holds almost 75,000 clones, with 85% as singletons. The CDR3 extends over 14 amino acids. Deletions cut 2 bases from V and 0 bases from J, with 6 bases between. Looked up from germline, CDR1 is SGHNT and CDR2 is YYREEE (reference sequence). The sequence came from a man aged 30-40 years in good health and CMV-seronegative. Input material: PBMCs. The V call is TRBV5-4, the J call TRBJ1-3; D remains ambiguous. The chain's CDR3 is CASSFGFSGNTIYF. CDR3 bases: TGTGCCAGCAGCTTCGGGTTCTCTGGAAACACCATATATTTT.